This T cell receptor (beta chain) is drawn from a study of blood T cell repertoires in COVID-19. At the level of the study: Samples of COVID-19 (acute and convalescent) were obtained from the United States, Italy and Spain. From T cells, B-cell-depleted T cells, or PBMCs came the material, which was cDNA or gDNA.

Losses at the gene ends were 9 bases for V and 7 bases for J; bases not matched to a gene: 11. CDR3 length equals 14 residues. Looked up from germline, CDR1 is MDHEN and CDR2 is SYDVKM. Authors' data handling: By means of reference gene primer amplification, nucleated cell counts were estimated. This table comes from immunoSEQ multiplex PCR, and its TCRdb copy is limited to in-frame clones, with some not included. Clone size and the V and J calls come from that table; the DNA yielded D and trimming. Of approximately 300,000 clones listed, around 87% were seen once; the top ten hold 1%. The chain carries TRBV28 and TRBJ2-1; 8 bases map to TRBD2. The source is a man aged 45 to 65 with active or convalescent COVID-19. The material sequenced was peripheral blood. CDR3 coding DNA: TGTGCCAGTTGGACTAGCAATATTCCTAATGAGCAGTTCTTC. It yields the protein CASWTSNIPNEQFF.